Given below is one T cell receptor (beta chain) in context. Its specificity is not known. The PCR used 60 Vbeta and 13 Jbeta primers. The protocol was immunoSEQ multiplex PCR, while the TCRdb copy is restricted to in-frame clones and leaves out a portion. The sample carries around 140,000 clones, more than 75% recorded once. The sample originates from a study of cytomegalovirus exposure and HLA in healthy donors. Points from the study as a whole: Reported performance of the classifier showed diagnosis of cytomegalovirus status with high specificity and sensitivity.

The TCR originated in a female donor in good health and CMV-seronegative. The material sequenced was PBMCs.

The CDR3 sequence: CASSPGLGGEQFF. CDR3 sequence (DNA): TGTGCCAGCAGCCCGGGACTAGGGGGAGAGCAGTTCTTC. The chain employs TRBV14 and TRBJ2-1, with TRBD2 matching 8 bases. Trimming cost V 4 bases and J 10 bases; bases outside gene matches: 6. The CDR3 is 13 residues long. Per the germline V gene, CDR1 is SGHDN and CDR2 is FVKESK.